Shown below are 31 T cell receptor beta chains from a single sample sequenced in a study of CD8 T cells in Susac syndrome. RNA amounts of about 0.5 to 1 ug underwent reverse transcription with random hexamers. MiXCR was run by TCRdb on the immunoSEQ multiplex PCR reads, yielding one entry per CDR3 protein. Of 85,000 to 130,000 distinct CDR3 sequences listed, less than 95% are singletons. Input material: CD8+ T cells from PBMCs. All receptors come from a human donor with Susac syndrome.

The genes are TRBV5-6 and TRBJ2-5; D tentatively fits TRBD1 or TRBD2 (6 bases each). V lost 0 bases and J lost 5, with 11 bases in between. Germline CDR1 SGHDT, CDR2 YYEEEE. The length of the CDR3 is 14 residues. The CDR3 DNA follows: TGTGCCAGCAGCTTGGTGGGGGGCGGGGAGACCCAGTACTTC. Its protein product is CASSLVGGGETQYF. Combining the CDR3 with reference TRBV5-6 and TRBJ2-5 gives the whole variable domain DAGVTQSPTHLIKTRGQQVTLRCSPKSGHDTVSWYQQALGQGPQFIFQYYEEEERQRGNFPDRFSGHQFPNYSSELNVNALLLGDSALYLCASSLVGGGETQYFGPGTRLLVL.

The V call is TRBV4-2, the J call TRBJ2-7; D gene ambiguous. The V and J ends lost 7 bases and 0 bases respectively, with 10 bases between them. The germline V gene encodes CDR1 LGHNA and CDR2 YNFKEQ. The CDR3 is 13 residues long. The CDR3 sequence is CASTSHDSYEQYF. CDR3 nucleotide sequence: TGTGCCAGCACCTCCCACGACTCCTACGAGCAGTACTTC.

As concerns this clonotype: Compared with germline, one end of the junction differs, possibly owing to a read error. The chain's CDR3 is CATSGGGGNQPQLF. CDR3 nucleotides: TGTGCCACCAGCGGGGGCGGAGGCAATCAGCCCCAGCTTTTT. The rearrangement uses TRBV15 and TRBJ1-5; D possibly corresponds to TRBD1 (6 bases). This CDR3 contains 14 residues. Germline CDR1 is LNHNV and CDR2 is YYDKDF (reference sequence).

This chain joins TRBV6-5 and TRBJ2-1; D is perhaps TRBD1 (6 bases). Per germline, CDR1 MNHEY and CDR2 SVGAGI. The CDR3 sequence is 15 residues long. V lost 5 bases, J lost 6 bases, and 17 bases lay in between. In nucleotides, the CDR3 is TGTGCCAGCAGTACTAGGGGGATTCCCCTCAATGAGCAGTTCTTC. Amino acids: CASSTRGIPLNEQFF.

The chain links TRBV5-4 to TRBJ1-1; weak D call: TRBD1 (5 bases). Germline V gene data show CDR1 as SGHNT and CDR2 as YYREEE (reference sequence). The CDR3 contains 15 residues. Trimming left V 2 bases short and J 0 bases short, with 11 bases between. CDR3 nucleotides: TGTGCCAGCAGCTTAGACAGAAATATGAACACTGAAGCTTTCTTT. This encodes CASSLDRNMNTEAFF.

CDR3 protein: CASSQVQAGMQETQYF. CDR3 sequence (DNA): TGTGCCAGCAGCCAAGTTCAAGCGGGGATGCAAGAGACCCAGTACTTC. The gene calls are TRBV3-1 and TRBJ2-5; 7 bases agree with TRBD2. The CDR3 is 16 residues long. Germline V CDR1 and CDR2: LGHDT, YNNKEL (reference sequence). Trimming removed 1 base from V and 2 bases from J; junction bases left unmatched: 7.

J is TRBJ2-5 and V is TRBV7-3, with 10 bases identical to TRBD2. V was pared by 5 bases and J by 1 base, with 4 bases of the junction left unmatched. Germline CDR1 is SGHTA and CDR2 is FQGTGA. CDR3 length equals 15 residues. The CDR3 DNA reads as TGTGCCAGCAGCAAAGCGGGGGGGGGCCAAGAGACCCAGTACTTC. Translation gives CASSKAGGGQETQYF.

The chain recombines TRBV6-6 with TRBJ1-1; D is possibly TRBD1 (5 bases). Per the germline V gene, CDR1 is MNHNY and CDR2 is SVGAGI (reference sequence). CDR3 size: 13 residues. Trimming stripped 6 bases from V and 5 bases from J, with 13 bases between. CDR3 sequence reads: CASSPGPRTEAFF. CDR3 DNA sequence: TGTGCCAGCAGCCCGGGACCGCGAACTGAAGCTTTCTTT.

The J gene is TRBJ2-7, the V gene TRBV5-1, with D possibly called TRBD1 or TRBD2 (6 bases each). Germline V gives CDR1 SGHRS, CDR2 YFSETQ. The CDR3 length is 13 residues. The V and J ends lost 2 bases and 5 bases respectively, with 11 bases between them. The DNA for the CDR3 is TGCGCCAGCAGCTTTACTAGGGGGGACGAGCAGTACTTC. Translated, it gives CASSFTRGDEQYF.

As DNA, the CDR3 is TGCAGTGCTAGAGCGCGCCAGGGTGGGGAGACCCAGTACTTC. The encoded protein is CSARARQGGETQYF. The chain is built from TRBV20-1 and TRBJ2-5; D possibly corresponds to TRBD1 (5 bases). V was clipped by 1 base and J by 5 bases, with 14 bases between them. Germline CDR1 DFQATT, CDR2 SNEGSKA (reference sequence). The CDR3 loop spans 14 amino acids.

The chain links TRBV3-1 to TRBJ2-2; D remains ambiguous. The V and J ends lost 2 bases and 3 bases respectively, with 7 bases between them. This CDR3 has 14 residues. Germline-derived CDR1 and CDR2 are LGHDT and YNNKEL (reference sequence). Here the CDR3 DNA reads TGTGCCAGCAGCCAATCCTGGGACACCGGGGAGCTGTTTTTT. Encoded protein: CASSQSWDTGELFF. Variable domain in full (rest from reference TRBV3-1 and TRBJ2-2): DTAVSQTPKYLVTQMGNDKSIKCEQNLGHDTMYWYKQDSKKFLKIMFSYNNKELIINETVPNRFSPKSPDKAHLNLHINSLELGDSAVYFCASSQSWDTGELFFGEGSRLTVL.

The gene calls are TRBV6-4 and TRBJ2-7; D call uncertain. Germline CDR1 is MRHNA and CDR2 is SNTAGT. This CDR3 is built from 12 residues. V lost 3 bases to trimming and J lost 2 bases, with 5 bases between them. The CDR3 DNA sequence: TGTGCCAGCAGTGATGACACCTACGAGCAGTACTTC. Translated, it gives CASSDDTYEQYF.

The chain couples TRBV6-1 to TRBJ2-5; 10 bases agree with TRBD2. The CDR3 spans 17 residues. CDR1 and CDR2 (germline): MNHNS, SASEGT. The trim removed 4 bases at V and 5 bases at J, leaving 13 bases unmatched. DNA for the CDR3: TGTGCCAGCAGTGGTCGAAGGCTAGCGGGGGCCGGGGAGACCCAGTACTTC. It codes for CASSGRRLAGAGETQYF.

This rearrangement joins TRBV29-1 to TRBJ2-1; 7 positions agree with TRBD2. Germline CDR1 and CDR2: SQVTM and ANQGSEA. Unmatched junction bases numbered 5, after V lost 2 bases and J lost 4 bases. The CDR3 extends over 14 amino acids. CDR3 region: CSVEWGGLYNEQFF. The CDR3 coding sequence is TGCAGCGTTGAATGGGGGGGACTTTACAATGAGCAGTTCTTC.

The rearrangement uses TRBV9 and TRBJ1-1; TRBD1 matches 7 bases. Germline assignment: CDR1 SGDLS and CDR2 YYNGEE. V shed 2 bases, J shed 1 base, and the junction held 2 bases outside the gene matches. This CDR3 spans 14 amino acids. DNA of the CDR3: TGTGCCAGCAGCGTGGGACAGACGAACACTGAAGCTTTCTTT. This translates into CASSVGQTNTEAFF.

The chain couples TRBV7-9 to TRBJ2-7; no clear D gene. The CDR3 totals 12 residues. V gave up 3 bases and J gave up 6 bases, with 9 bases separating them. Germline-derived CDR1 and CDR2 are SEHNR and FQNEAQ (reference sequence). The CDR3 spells CASSLPGSEQYF. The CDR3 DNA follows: TGTGCCAGCAGCTTGCCCGGATCCGAGCAGTACTTC.

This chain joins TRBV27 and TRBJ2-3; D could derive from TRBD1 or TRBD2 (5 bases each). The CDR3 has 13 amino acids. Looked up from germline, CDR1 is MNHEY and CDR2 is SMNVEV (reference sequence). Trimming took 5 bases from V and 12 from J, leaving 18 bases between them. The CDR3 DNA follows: TGTGCCAGCAGTCCGTCTCGGCTGGGGGAACAGTATTTT. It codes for CASSPSRLGEQYF.

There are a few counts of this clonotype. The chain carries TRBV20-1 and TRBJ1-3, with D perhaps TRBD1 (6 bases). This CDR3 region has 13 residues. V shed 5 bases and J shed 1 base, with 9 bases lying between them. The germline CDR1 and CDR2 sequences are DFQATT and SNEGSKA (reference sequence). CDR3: CSAGTGSGNTIYF. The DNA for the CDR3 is TGCAGTGCTGGTACAGGGTCTGGAAACACCATATATTTT.

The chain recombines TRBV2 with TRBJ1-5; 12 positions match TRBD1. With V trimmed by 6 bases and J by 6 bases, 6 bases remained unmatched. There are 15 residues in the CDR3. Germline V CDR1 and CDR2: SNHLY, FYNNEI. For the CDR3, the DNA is TGTGCCAGCAGGACGGGGACAGGGGGCAGTCAGCCCCAGCATTTT. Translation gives CASRTGTGGSQPQHF.

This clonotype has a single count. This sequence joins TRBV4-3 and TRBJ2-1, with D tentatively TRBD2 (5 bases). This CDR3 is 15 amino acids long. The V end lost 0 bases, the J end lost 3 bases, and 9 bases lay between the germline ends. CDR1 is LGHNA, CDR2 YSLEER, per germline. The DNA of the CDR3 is TGCGCCAGCAGCCAAGAAAAGCGGAGCTACAATGAGCAGTTCTTC. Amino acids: CASSQEKRSYNEQFF.

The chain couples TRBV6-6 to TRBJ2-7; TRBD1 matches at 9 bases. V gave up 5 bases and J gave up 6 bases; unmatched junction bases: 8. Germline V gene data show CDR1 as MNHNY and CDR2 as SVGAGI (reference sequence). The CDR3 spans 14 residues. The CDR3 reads CASSLTGGESEQYF. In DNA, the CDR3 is TGTGCCAGCAGTCTGACAGGGGGTGAAAGCGAGCAGTACTTC.

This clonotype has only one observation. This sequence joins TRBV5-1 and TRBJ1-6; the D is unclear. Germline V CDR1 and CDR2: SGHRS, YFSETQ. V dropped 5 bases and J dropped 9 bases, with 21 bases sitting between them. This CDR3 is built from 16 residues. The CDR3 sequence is CASSSFGSGAGSPLHF. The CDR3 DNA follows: TGCGCCAGCAGTTCCTTTGGGTCCGGAGCGGGTTCACCCCTCCACTTT.

Written as DNA, the CDR3 is TGCAGCGTTGAAGATCGGGGGCAAGCTAACTATGGCTACACCTTC. It is translated as CSVEDRGQANYGYTF. The chain links TRBV29-1 to TRBJ1-2; a possible D gene is TRBD1 (6 bases). V dropped 0 bases and J dropped 0 bases, with 11 bases sitting between them. This CDR3 region has 15 residues. Germline lookup yields CDR1 SQVTM and CDR2 ANQGSEA.

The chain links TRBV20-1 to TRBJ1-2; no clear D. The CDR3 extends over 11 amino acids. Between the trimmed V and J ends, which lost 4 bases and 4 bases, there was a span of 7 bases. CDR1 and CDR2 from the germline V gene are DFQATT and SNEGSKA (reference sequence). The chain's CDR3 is CSATDSYGYTF. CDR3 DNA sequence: TGCAGTGCTACGGATAGCTATGGCTACACCTTC.

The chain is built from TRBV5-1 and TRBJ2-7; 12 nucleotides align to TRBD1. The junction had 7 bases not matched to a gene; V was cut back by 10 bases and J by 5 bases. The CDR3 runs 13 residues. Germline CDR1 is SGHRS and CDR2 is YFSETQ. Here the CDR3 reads CASRDRGQHEQYF. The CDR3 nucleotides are TGCGCCTCGCGGGACAGGGGGCAACACGAGCAGTACTTC.

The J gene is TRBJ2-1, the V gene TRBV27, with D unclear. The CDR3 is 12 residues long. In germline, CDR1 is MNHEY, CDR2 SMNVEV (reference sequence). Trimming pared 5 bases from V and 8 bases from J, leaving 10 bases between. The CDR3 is CASSHPPDEQFF. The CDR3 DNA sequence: TGTGCCAGCAGTCACCCACCGGATGAGCAGTTCTTC.

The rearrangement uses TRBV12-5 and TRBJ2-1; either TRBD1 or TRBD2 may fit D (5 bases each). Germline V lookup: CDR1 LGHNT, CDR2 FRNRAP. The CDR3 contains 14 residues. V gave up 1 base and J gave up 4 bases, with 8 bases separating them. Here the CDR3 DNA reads TGTGCTAGTGGTTTGGGAGGGGAGTACAATGAGCAGTTCTTC. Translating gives CASGLGGEYNEQFF.

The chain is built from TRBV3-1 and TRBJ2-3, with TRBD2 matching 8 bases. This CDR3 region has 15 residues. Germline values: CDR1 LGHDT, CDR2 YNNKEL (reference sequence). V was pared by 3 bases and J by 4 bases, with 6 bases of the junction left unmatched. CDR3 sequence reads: CASSHGTSGADTQYF. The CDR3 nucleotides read TGTGCCAGCAGCCACGGGACTAGTGGGGCAGATACGCAGTATTTT.

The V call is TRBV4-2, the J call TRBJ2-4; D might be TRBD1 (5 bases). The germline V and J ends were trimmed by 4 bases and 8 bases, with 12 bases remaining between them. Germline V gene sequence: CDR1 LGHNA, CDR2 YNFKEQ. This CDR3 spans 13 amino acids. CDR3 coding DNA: TGTGCCAGCAGCCCAAGCGTAGGGGACATTCAGTACTTC. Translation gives CASSPSVGDIQYF.

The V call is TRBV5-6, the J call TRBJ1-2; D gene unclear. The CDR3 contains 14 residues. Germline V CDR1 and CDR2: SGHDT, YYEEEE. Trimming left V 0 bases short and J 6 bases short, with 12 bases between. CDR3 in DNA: TGTGCCAGCAGCTTGGGGAGCTTAGACAATGGCTACACCTTC. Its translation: CASSLGSLDNGYTF.

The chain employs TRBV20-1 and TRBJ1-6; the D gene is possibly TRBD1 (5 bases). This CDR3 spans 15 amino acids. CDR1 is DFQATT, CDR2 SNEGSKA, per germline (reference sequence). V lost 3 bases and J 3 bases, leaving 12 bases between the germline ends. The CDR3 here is CSARDQGNYNSPLHF. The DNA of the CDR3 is TGCAGTGCTAGGGACCAGGGAAACTATAATTCACCCCTCCACTTT.